One sample yielded the 27 T cell receptor beta chains listed below, sequenced in a study of cytomegalovirus exposure and HLA in healthy donors. Assay used: immunoSEQ multiplex PCR; TCRdb lists only in-frame clones, some missing. The sample records about 130,000 clones, roughly 90% being singletons. Material for sequencing was PBMCs. The receptor source for this set is a young man in good health and CMV-seronegative.

The rearrangement joins TRBV4-2 to TRBJ2-6; 8 positions agree with TRBD2. Germline V CDR1 and CDR2: LGHNA, YNFKEQ. The junction had 19 bases not matched to a gene; V was cut back by 0 bases and J by 0 bases. The CDR3 runs to 23 residues. This chain's CDR3 is CASSQDRSQREGRPNSGANVLTF. The CDR3 region has the DNA TGTGCCAGCAGCCAAGATCGGTCCCAACGGGAGGGCCGCCCGAACTCTGGGGCCAACGTCCTGACTTTC.

J is TRBJ2-1 and V is TRBV6-5; 9 bases agree with TRBD2. CDR1 is MNHEY, CDR2 SVGAGI, per germline. The CDR3 runs 15 residues. The V and J ends lost 4 bases and 1 base, in that order; junction bases with no gene match: 2. The CDR3 bases are TGTGCCAGCAGTTCTAGCGGGACTTCCTACAATGAGCAGTTCTTC. Protein product: CASSSSGTSYNEQFF.

This clone was observed once. This chain connects TRBV11-2 to TRBJ2-7, with 8 bases identical to TRBD2. J lost 4 bases, V lost 0 bases, and 8 bases had no gene match. The CDR3 is 16 residues long. Germline V gene data show CDR1 as SGHAT and CDR2 as FQNNGV. CDR3: CASSLDAGRAEYEQYF. The CDR3 nucleotides read TGTGCCAGCAGCTTAGATGCCGGGAGGGCCGAGTACGAGCAGTACTTC. The full variable domain, in which reference TRBV11-2 and TRBJ2-7 provide the parts outside the CDR3, is EAGVAQSPRYKIIEKRQSVAFWCNPISGHATLYWYQQILGQGPKLLIQFQNNGVVDDSQLPKDRFSAERLKGVDSTLKIQPAKLEDSAVYLCASSLDAGRAEYEQYFGPGTRLTVT.

The J gene is TRBJ2-3, the V gene TRBV2; 8 nucleotides line up with TRBD2. Germline-derived CDR1 and CDR2 are SNHLY and FYNNEI. V lost 3 bases and J lost 4; bases outside the gene matches: 12. This CDR3 contains 17 residues. In DNA, the CDR3 is TGTGCCAGCAGTGATTCCAACTTAGCGGGACTATCAGATACGCAGTATTTT. The encoded protein is CASSDSNLAGLSDTQYF.

The rearrangement links TRBV30 to TRBJ2-4; D call uncertain. CDR3 size: 13 residues. In germline, CDR1 is GTSNPN, CDR2 SVGIG (reference sequence). Trimming shortened V by 1 base and J by 6 bases, and 10 bases separated the two germline ends. The CDR3 region is CAWSGKPGNIQYF. The CDR3, as DNA: TGTGCCTGGAGTGGGAAACCAGGAAACATTCAGTACTTC.

This clone occurred a few times. The chain joins TRBV7-9 to TRBJ1-2; unclear D gene. This CDR3 comprises 12 residues. With 8 bases removed from V and 3 bases from J, the gap between germline ends came to 10 bases. Germline-derived CDR1 and CDR2 are SEHNR and FQNEAQ (reference sequence). Here the CDR3 DNA reads TGTGCCAGCCGGAACAGTGACTATGGCTACACCTTC. This translates into CASRNSDYGYTF.

V usage is TRBV19 and J usage is TRBJ1-5, with D perhaps TRBD1 (6 bases). The CDR3 length is 15 residues. Germline V lookup: CDR1 LNHDA, CDR2 SQIVND (reference sequence). V was trimmed by 6 bases and J by 4 bases, leaving 16 bases between them. CDR3 bases: TGTGCCAGTAGCCACGGATCTCAGGGGAATCAGCCCCAGCATTTT. As protein: CASSHGSQGNQPQHF. The full variable domain, in which reference TRBV19 and TRBJ1-5 provide the parts outside the CDR3, is DGGITQSPKYLFRKEGQNVTLSCEQNLNHDAMYWYRQDPGQGLRLIYYSQIVNDFQKGDIAEGYSVSREKKESFPLTVTSAQKNPTAFYLCASSHGSQGNQPQHFGDGTRLSIL.

The V call is TRBV29-1, the J call TRBJ2-7, with 7 bases matching TRBD1. Germline values: CDR1 SQVTM, CDR2 ANQGSEA. V lost 7 bases and J lost 2; bases outside the gene matches: 5. The CDR3 has 12 residues. DNA for the CDR3: TGCAGCGCCGGACAGGTCCCCTACGAGCAGTACTTC. It encodes CSAGQVPYEQYF.

V usage is TRBV11-2 and J usage is TRBJ1-1; D unclear. CDR1 and CDR2 (germline): SGHAT, FQNNGV. CDR3 size: 13 residues. The ends were cut back, 0 bases at V and 8 bases at J, with 10 bases in the middle. The CDR3 reads CASSLDPYSEAFF. The CDR3 DNA sequence: TGTGCCAGCAGCTTAGACCCGTACTCCGAAGCTTTCTTT. Looking up the rest from reference TRBV11-2 and TRBJ1-1 gives the full variable domain: EAGVAQSPRYKIIEKRQSVAFWCNPISGHATLYWYQQILGQGPKLLIQFQNNGVVDDSQLPKDRFSAERLKGVDSTLKIQPAKLEDSAVYLCASSLDPYSEAFFGQGTRLTVV.

The chain recombines TRBV2 with TRBJ2-4; tentative D call: TRBD1 (5 bases). V was shortened by 7 bases and J by 0 bases, with 10 bases between the two germline ends. From germline, CDR1 is SNHLY and CDR2 FYNNEI. The CDR3 has 14 amino acids. CDR3 amino acids: CASNQGIAKNIQYF. For the CDR3, the DNA is TGTGCCAGCAACCAGGGTATAGCCAAAAACATTCAGTACTTC. The full variable domain, rest sourced from reference TRBV2 and TRBJ2-4, is EPEVTQTPSHQVTQMGQEVILRCVPISNHLYFYWYRQILGQKVEFLVSFYNNEISEKSEIFDDQFSVERPDGSNFTLKIRSTKLEDSAMYFCASNQGIAKNIQYFGAGTRLSVL.

This chain uses TRBV9 with TRBJ2-1; D is undetermined. The V gene lost 3 bases and the J gene lost 10 bases, with 14 bases spanning the gap. The CDR3 loop spans 13 amino acids. Germline loops: CDR1 SGDLS, CDR2 YYNGEE. The CDR3 reads CASSDTTGTEQFF. CDR3 DNA: TGTGCCAGCAGCGACACTACCGGAACAGAGCAGTTCTTC.

This clone was seen more than once but under ten times. V is TRBV6-6 and J is TRBJ2-5; TRBD2 might be the D (6 bases). V was shortened by 0 bases and J by 5 bases, with 10 bases between the two germline ends. This CDR3 spans 14 amino acids. Germline V gene lookup returns CDR1 MNHNY and CDR2 SVGAGI (reference sequence). CDR3 residues: CASSYSPGRETQYF. In DNA, the CDR3 is TGTGCCAGCAGTTACTCTCCAGGGAGGGAGACCCAGTACTTC.

This chain joins TRBV19 and TRBJ2-7, with 13 bases lining up with TRBD2. CDR1 and CDR2 from the germline V gene are LNHDA and SQIVND (reference sequence). The CDR3 loop spans 15 amino acids. V was pared by 3 bases and J by 5 bases, with 4 bases of the junction left unmatched. The CDR3 sequence: CASSILGLAGNEQYF. The CDR3 nucleotides read TGTGCCAGTAGTATCCTGGGACTAGCGGGAAACGAGCAGTACTTC.

The rearrangement uses TRBV4-1 and TRBJ1-1; 9 bases agree with TRBD1. Looked up from germline, CDR1 is MGHRA and CDR2 is YSYEKL. The CDR3 covers 13 residues. V shed 5 bases and J 8 bases; nucleotides not matched to a gene: 6. The CDR3 DNA is TGCGCCAGCAGCAATGGGGACAGGGTGGAAGCTTTCTTT. Its protein product is CASSNGDRVEAFF.

This clone was picked up a small number of times. V gene TRBV5-6 combines with J gene TRBJ1-6, with D unresolved. Germline CDR1 and CDR2: SGHDT and YYEEEE. Trimming took 4 bases from V and 8 from J, leaving 13 bases between them. This CDR3 region has 14 residues. The CDR3 sequence is CASSLQIRDSPLHF. The CDR3 DNA reads TGTGCCAGCAGCCTGCAGATACGGGATTCACCCCTCCACTTT. Based on the CDR3 plus reference TRBV5-6 and TRBJ1-6, the full variable domain is DAGVTQSPTHLIKTRGQQVTLRCSPKSGHDTVSWYQQALGQGPQFIFQYYEEEERQRGNFPDRFSGHQFPNYSSELNVNALLLGDSALYLCASSLQIRDSPLHFGNGTRLTVT.

This rearrangement joins TRBV7-6 to TRBJ1-2; 7 positions agree with TRBD1. The CDR3 extends over 14 amino acids. CDR1 SGHVS and CDR2 FNYEAQ come from the germline V gene. V was clipped by 4 bases and J by 4 bases; unmatched bases: 6. Here the CDR3 reads CASSSDREGYGYTF. CDR3 DNA sequence: TGTGCCAGCAGCTCTGACAGGGAAGGCTATGGCTACACCTTC.

The V and J genes are TRBV5-1 and TRBJ1-2; TRBD1 matches at 8 bases. CDR1 and CDR2 (germline): SGHRS, YFSETQ. This CDR3 has 16 amino acids. With 4 bases clipped from V and 1 base from J, the junction kept 9 bases outside the gene matches. The chain's CDR3 is CASSRLGQEINYGYTF. The CDR3 DNA reads as TGCGCCAGCAGCCGTTTGGGACAGGAAATTAACTATGGCTACACCTTC. Based on the CDR3 plus reference TRBV5-1 and TRBJ1-2, the full variable domain is KAGVTQTPRYLIKTRGQQVTLSCSPISGHRSVSWYQQTPGQGLQFLFEYFSETQRNKGNFPGRFSGRQFSNSRSEMNVSTLELGDSALYLCASSRLGQEINYGYTFGSGTRLTVV.

In this sample, this clone turned up once. This sequence joins TRBV2 and TRBJ2-7; 7 nucleotides agree with TRBD1. Germline V gives CDR1 SNHLY, CDR2 FYNNEI. The CDR3 sequence is 16 residues long. With V trimmed by 2 bases and J by 3 bases, 10 bases remained unmatched. The CDR3 sequence: CASSEYWGTESYEQYF. The CDR3 DNA reads as TGTGCCAGCAGTGAATATTGGGGGACAGAAAGCTACGAGCAGTACTTC.

The V call is TRBV29-1, the J call TRBJ2-7; 7 nucleotides agree with TRBD2. CDR3 length: 13 amino acids. Germline trimming cut 6 bases from V and 7 bases from J; bases unmatched to any gene: 12. Per the germline V gene, CDR1 is SQVTM and CDR2 is ANQGSEA. The CDR3 loop is CSVALLAPREQYF. The CDR3 DNA follows: TGCAGCGTGGCATTACTAGCGCCCAGAGAGCAGTACTTC.

This chain joins TRBV6-6 and TRBJ2-3; the match to TRBD2 covers 7 bases. This CDR3 region has 14 residues. J lost 5 bases, V lost 5 bases, and 7 bases had no gene match. Germline CDR1 is MNHNY and CDR2 is SVGAGI (reference sequence). In nucleotides, the CDR3 is TGTGCCAGCAGTGAGACTAGCAGTGGAGATACGCAGTATTTT. It specifies CASSETSSGDTQYF.

The rearrangement uses TRBV30 and TRBJ1-4; possible D gene TRBD1, 5 bases. The CDR3 totals 15 residues. Germline V gene lookup returns CDR1 GTSNPN and CDR2 SVGIG (reference sequence). V shed 1 base and J shed 7 bases, with 16 bases lying between them. The DNA for the CDR3 is TGTGCCTGGAGTGAGGGACTCCCAACCGGTGAAAAACTGTTTTTT. The encoded protein is CAWSEGLPTGEKLFF.

This clone was seen just once. The rearrangement links TRBV29-1 to TRBJ2-5; TRBD1 matches at 8 bases. There are 15 residues in the CDR3. V lost 4 bases, J lost 0 bases, and 7 bases stayed unmatched. The germline gives CDR1 SQVTM, CDR2 ANQGSEA. The CDR3: CSVGGTGGYQETQYF. CDR3 bases: TGCAGCGTTGGGGGGACAGGAGGGTACCAAGAGACCCAGTACTTC.

The genes are TRBV10-1 and TRBJ1-1; 7 positions agree with TRBD1. The germline V gene has CDR1 WNHNN and CDR2 SYGVQD (reference sequence). V dropped 1 base and J dropped 1; count of bases not matched to a gene: 6. The CDR3 contains 16 residues. CDR3 nucleotides: TGCGCCAGCAGTGAGTTTAGGGGGCCTACGAACACTGAAGCTTTCTTT. Translation gives CASSEFRGPTNTEAFF.

This clone was recorded a few times. This chain connects TRBV6-5 to TRBJ1-5; 7 bases align to TRBD1. The CDR3 spans 12 residues. Losses at the gene ends were 8 bases for V and 4 bases for J; bases not matched to a gene: 2. Germline assignment: CDR1 MNHEY and CDR2 SVGAGI. The CDR3 region has the DNA TGTGCCAGCGGGACAGCGAATCAGCCCCAGCATTTT. This encodes CASGTANQPQHF.

This chain links TRBV9 with TRBJ2-7; 13 positions agree with TRBD2. This CDR3 spans 14 amino acids. The V gene end was trimmed by 3 bases and the J gene end by 6 bases; junction bases not matched to a gene: 3. Germline lookup yields CDR1 SGDLS and CDR2 YYNGEE. The CDR3, as DNA: TGTGCCAGCAGCGCAGGACTAGCGGGAGTCGAGCAGTACTTC. This encodes CASSAGLAGVEQYF.

This clone was picked up one time. The chain couples TRBV7-9 to TRBJ2-2, with TRBD2 identical over 9 bases. The CDR3 is 16 residues long. V was pared by 1 base and J by 5 bases, with 5 bases of the junction left unmatched. CDR1 and CDR2 from the germline V gene are SEHNR and FQNEAQ (reference sequence). The CDR3, as DNA: TGTGCCAGCAGCTTAGATTTAGCGGGAGTTACCGGGGAGCTGTTTTTT. Translated: CASSLDLAGVTGELFF.

The chain joins TRBV2 to TRBJ2-1; 11 nucleotides match TRBD2. V was pared by 8 bases and J by 13 bases, with 10 bases of the junction left unmatched. The CDR3 spans 13 residues. The germline V gene has CDR1 SNHLY and CDR2 FYNNEI. DNA for the CDR3: TGTGCCAGCGATCAGACTAGCGGGATACTCCAGTTCTTC. It codes for CASDQTSGILQFF.